The 15 T cell receptor beta chains given below trace back to one sample, sequenced in a study of technical replicates of blood from a handful of donors. Assay: immunoSEQ multiplex PCR; the TCRdb copy retains only in-frame clones and omits some. Among tens of thousands of clones listed, 95% to 99% were seen once. The sample was T cells isolated from PBMCs. The origin of the receptors is a human donor in good health.

The rearrangement uses TRBV7-6 and TRBJ2-7; 9 bases map to TRBD1. The CDR3 is 14 amino acids. The germline gives CDR1 SGHVS, CDR2 FNYEAQ. V lost 4 bases to trimming and J lost 4 bases; unmatched junction nucleotides: 5. CDR3 sequence: CASSSGQGAYEQYF. The DNA of the CDR3 is TGTGCCAGCAGCTCGGGACAGGGCGCATACGAGCAGTACTTC.

The rearrangement joins TRBV29-1 to TRBJ1-2; D is unclear. The CDR3 runs to 15 residues. V lost 4 bases and J 6 bases, leaving 21 bases between the germline ends. Germline V gives CDR1 SQVTM, CDR2 ANQGSEA. Written as DNA, the CDR3 is TGCAGCGTTGGGTCCCTTGTTGGCAATGAACATGGCTACACCTTC. Its translation is CSVGSLVGNEHGYTF.

For the CDR3, the DNA is TGCGCCAGCAGCCAAGAAGCGGGTAAGCTCGGGACTGAAGCTTTCTTT. Translating it yields CASSQEAGKLGTEAFF. The chain uses TRBV4-3 and TRBJ1-1; the D is unclear. This CDR3 has 16 amino acids. Deletions cut 0 bases from V and 5 bases from J, with 16 bases between. Germline loops: CDR1 LGHNA, CDR2 YSLEER.

Only a few counts were recorded for this clone. The V call is TRBV11-3, the J call TRBJ2-1, with TRBD1 matching 7 bases. The CDR3 has 13 residues. V shed 2 bases, J shed 9 bases, and the junction held 4 bases outside the gene matches. In germline, CDR1 is SGHNT, CDR2 YENEEA. The CDR3 sequence is CASSLQGETEQFF. The CDR3 DNA sequence: TGTGCCAGCAGCTTACAGGGGGAGACTGAGCAGTTCTTC.

The V and J genes are TRBV2 and TRBJ1-1; 7 bases match TRBD1. The junction had 6 bases not matched to a gene; V was cut back by 8 bases and J by 0 bases. The CDR3 is 14 amino acids. CDR1 is SNHLY, CDR2 FYNNEI, per germline. The CDR3: CASLRDRMNTEAFF. CDR3 DNA: TGTGCCAGCCTTAGGGACAGAATGAACACTGAAGCTTTCTTT.

In DNA, the CDR3 is TGTGCCAGTAGTATCACCCGGGGGAGGTATAGCAATCAGCCCCAGCATTTT. It is translated as CASSITRGRYSNQPQHF. The V gene is TRBV19, the J gene TRBJ1-5; D might be TRBD1 (5 bases). The CDR3 has 17 residues. Germline V gives CDR1 LNHDA, CDR2 SQIVND (reference sequence). Trimming pared 3 bases from V and 0 bases from J, leaving 15 bases between.

The genes are TRBV30 and TRBJ2-3; weak D call: TRBD2 (5 bases). There are 16 residues in the CDR3. The ends were cut back, 0 bases at V and 2 bases at J, with 15 bases in the middle. Germline loops: CDR1 GTSNPN, CDR2 SVGIG (reference sequence). CDR3 sequence: CAWSVPHRTDTDTQYF. The DNA for the CDR3 is TGTGCCTGGAGTGTACCCCATCGGACTGACACAGATACGCAGTATTTT.

The rearrangement uses TRBV28 and TRBJ1-1; D is uncertain. This CDR3 has 15 amino acids. Germline V gives CDR1 MDHEN, CDR2 SYDVKM. The V gene lost 4 bases and the J gene lost 1 base, with 13 bases spanning the gap. As DNA, the CDR3 is TGTGCCAGCAGTTATCCGCGACAAGAGAACACTGAAGCTTTCTTT. Translated, it gives CASSYPRQENTEAFF.

The rearrangement joins TRBV7-9 to TRBJ1-1, with D possibly matching TRBD1 (6 bases). CDR1 and CDR2 from the germline V gene are SEHNR and FQNEAQ (reference sequence). Trimming shortened V by 2 bases and J by 0 bases, and 10 bases separated the two germline ends. The CDR3 consists of 15 residues. Written as DNA, the CDR3 is TGTGCCAGCAGCTTAATGGCAGGGGTGAACACTGAAGCTTTCTTT. It translates to CASSLMAGVNTEAFF.

The chain is built from TRBV2 and TRBJ2-1, with no clear D. The V and J ends lost 7 bases and 0 bases respectively, with 7 bases between them. From germline, CDR1 is SNHLY and CDR2 FYNNEI. This CDR3 has 13 amino acids. CDR3 sequence (DNA): TGTGCCAGCACTGGCCTCTCCTACAATGAGCAGTTCTTC. The encoded protein is CASTGLSYNEQFF. Complete variable domain (other parts from reference TRBV2 and TRBJ2-1): EPEVTQTPSHQVTQMGQEVILRCVPISNHLYFYWYRQILGQKVEFLVSFYNNEISEKSEIFDDQFSVERPDGSNFTLKIRSTKLEDSAMYFCASTGLSYNEQFFGPGTRLTVL.

This clone has a single count. The V gene is TRBV7-2, the J gene TRBJ2-5; D might be TRBD2 (5 bases). Germline-derived CDR1 and CDR2 are SGHTA and FQGNSA. The CDR3 is made up of 15 amino acids. Between the trimmed V and J ends, which lost 1 base and 2 bases, there was a span of 11 bases. CDR3 region: CASSLVSGSQETQYF. DNA for the CDR3: TGTGCCAGCAGCTTAGTATCGGGGAGTCAAGAGACCCAGTACTTC.

V and J are TRBV11-1 and TRBJ1-4; 7 bases fit TRBD1. With V trimmed by 5 bases and J by 2 bases, 5 bases remained unmatched. The CDR3 is 15 residues long. CDR1 is SGHAT, CDR2 FQDESV, per germline (reference sequence). CDR3 coding DNA: TGTGCCAGCAGCGTAGGGGGCGCGACTAATGAAAAACTGTTTTTT. This codes for CASSVGGATNEKLFF.

CDR3 nucleotides: TGTGCCAGCAGCTCCAGACAGGGAAACACTGAAGCTTTCTTT. Translation gives CASSSRQGNTEAFF. J is TRBJ1-1 and V is TRBV13, with TRBD1 matching 7 bases. Trimming cost V 4 bases and J 2 bases; bases outside gene matches: 4. The germline gives CDR1 PRHDT, CDR2 FYEKMQ (reference sequence). This CDR3 contains 14 residues.

This chain uses TRBV5-6 with TRBJ2-1, with D perhaps TRBD2 (6 bases). Trimming shortened V by 4 bases and J by 3 bases, and 14 bases separated the two germline ends. Germline CDR1 is SGHDT and CDR2 is YYEEEE. The length of the CDR3 is 15 residues. CDR3 in DNA: TGTGCCAGCAGCACGGGCGGGGCCTTCTACAATGAGCAGTTCTTC. It is translated as CASSTGGAFYNEQFF.

This sequence joins TRBV19 and TRBJ2-3, with D perhaps matching TRBD1 (5 bases). The CDR3 has 13 residues. In germline, CDR1 is LNHDA, CDR2 SQIVND (reference sequence). Trimming stripped 6 bases from V and 3 bases from J, with 10 bases between. The CDR3 DNA sequence: TGTGCCAGTAGGATGACAGAGACAGATACGCAGTATTTT. This gives the protein CASRMTETDTQYF.